This paragraph covers one T cell receptor beta chain sequence. The data originate from a study of blood T cell repertoires in COVID-19. Study-wide context: Donors in the United States, Italy and Spain gave samples during acute or convalescent COVID-19. The cDNA or gDNA used as material had been derived from T cells, B-cell-depleted T cells, or PBMCs.

Per the study methods: Reference gene primers were amplified, and this amplification served to estimate nucleated cell counts. Sequencing was performed with immunoSEQ multiplex PCR; in TCRdb, only in-frame clones are kept and a portion is missing. The V and J calls and clone size come from that table; D and trimming were worked out from the DNA. The sample lists tens of thousands of clones; approximately 88% were seen once. The CDR3 contains 13 residues. CDR1 is SNHLY and CDR2 is FYNNEI in the germline V gene. Between the trimmed V and J ends, which lost 6 bases and 3 bases, there was a span of 9 bases.

J is TRBJ2-1 and V is TRBV2; D remains ambiguous. Sequenced material: peripheral blood. This TCR was recovered from a human donor in a cohort sampled during active COVID-19. In nucleotides, the CDR3 is TGTGCCAGCAGACCTACCCACTACAATGAGCAGTTCTTC. This translates into CASRPTHYNEQFF.